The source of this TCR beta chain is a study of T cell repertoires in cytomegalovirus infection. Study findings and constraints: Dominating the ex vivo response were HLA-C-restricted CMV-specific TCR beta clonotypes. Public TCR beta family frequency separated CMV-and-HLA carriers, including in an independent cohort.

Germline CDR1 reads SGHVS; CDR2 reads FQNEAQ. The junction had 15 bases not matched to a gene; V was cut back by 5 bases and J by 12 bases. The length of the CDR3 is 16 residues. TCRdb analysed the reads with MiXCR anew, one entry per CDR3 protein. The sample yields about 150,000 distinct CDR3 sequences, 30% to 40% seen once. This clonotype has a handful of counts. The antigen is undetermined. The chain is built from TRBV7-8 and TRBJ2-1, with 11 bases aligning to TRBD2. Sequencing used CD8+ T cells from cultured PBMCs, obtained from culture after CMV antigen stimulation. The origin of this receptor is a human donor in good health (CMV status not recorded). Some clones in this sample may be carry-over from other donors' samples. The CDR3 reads CASSPFGTSGGFGQFF. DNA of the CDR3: TGTGCCAGCAGCCCGTTCGGGACTAGCGGAGGTTTTGGGCAGTTCTTC.